The rows below give T cell receptor beta chains drawn from one sample of a study of T-cell memory formation after mild COVID-19. TCRdb ran MiXCR on the 5' RACE reads and lists one entry per CDR3 protein. The data contain roughly 150,000 distinct CDR3 sequences, 14% of them singletons. Material for sequencing was PBMCs or a T cell subset sorted from them (not recorded which). Receptors originate from an adult woman who had mild COVID-19 (a few samples of this study predate the infection). Cell type and time point are not known. Both conserved end residues are part of each CDR3. A D gene is named only where the DNA matches it firmly. Not all rows give a size; the values are once, few, many and, for expanded clones, a class.

>NA|TRBV29-1|TRBJ1-1|NA|11
TGCAGCGCCGAGGCGGGCACTGAAGCTTTCTTT
CSAEAGTEAFF
>once|TRBV30|TRBJ2-7|TRBD1|16
TGTGCCTGGAGTGGGACAGGGCGCAAGGGGTCCTACGAGCAGTACTTC
CAWSGTGRKGSYEQYF
>NA|TRBV27|TRBJ1-1|NA|16
TGTGCCAGCAGTTTAAGTAAGGAGGGACGGAACACTGAAGCTTTCTTT
CASSLSKEGRNTEAFF
>few|TRBV6-1|TRBJ2-7|TRBD1|14
TGTGCCAGCAGTGGGACAGGGGACGACTACGAGCAGTACTTC
CASSGTGDDYEQYF
>NA|TRBV6-2/TRBV6-3|TRBJ2-1|NA|12
TGTGCCAGCCGTCAGGTCTACAATGAGCAGTTCTTC
CASRQVYNEQFF
>few|TRBV12-3/TRBV12-4|TRBJ2-3|NA|12
TGTGGTTCTGGGGCCCCCTTGGATACGCAGTATTTT
CGSGAPLDTQYF
>many|TRBV7-9|TRBJ2-1|NA|15
TGTGCCAGCCTCTCCAGCGGAAGCTCCTACAATGAGCAGTTCTTC
CASLSSGSSYNEQFF
>NA|TRBV9|TRBJ2-1|NA|15
TGTGCCAGCAGCGTAGCGGGCGTCGCCTACAATGAGCAGTTCTTC
CASSVAGVAYNEQFF
>once|TRBV7-3|TRBJ2-1|NA|15
TGTGCCAGCAGCTTAATTTTGAGTTCCTACAATGAGCAGTTCTTC
CASSLILSSYNEQFF
>NA|TRBV20-1|TRBJ2-1|TRBD2|14
TGCAGTGTTACCTTGACTAGCGGGAGATATGAGCAGTTCTTC
CSVTLTSGRYEQFF